A selection of T cell receptor beta chains follows, all from one sample in a study of T-cell memory formation after mild COVID-19. MiXCR, applied by TCRdb to the 5' RACE reads, yields one record per CDR3 protein. The sample consists of around 250,000 distinct CDR3 sequences, approximately 15% of them appearing once. The sequenced material came from PBMCs or a T cell subset sorted from them (not recorded which). The source is an adult woman who had mild COVID-19 (a few samples of this study predate the infection). Cell type and time point are not known. The CDR3 runs from the conserved cysteine through the conserved F or W. The D gene is left open where the match is weak. Size is omitted from some rows. Given values are once, few, many or a class for expanded clones.

j_call: TRBJ2-3; v_call: TRBV7-2; d_call: .; clone_size: once; cdr3_aa: CASSLALLSTDTQYF; cdr3_nt: TGTGCCAGCAGCTTAGCGCTTTTGAGCACAGATACGCAGTATTTT
j_call: TRBJ2-3; v_call: TRBV18; d_call: TRBD2; clone_size: few; cdr3_aa: CASSPGLAGTGGTDTQYF; cdr3_nt: TGTGCCAGCTCACCTGGACTAGCGGGAACCGGCGGCACAGATACGCAGTATTTT
j_call: TRBJ2-5; v_call: TRBV29-1; d_call: .; clone_size: few; cdr3_aa: CSVETPGPTTRETQYF; cdr3_nt: TGCAGCGTTGAAACTCCGGGACCGACGACCCGGGAGACCCAGTACTTC
j_call: TRBJ1-6; v_call: TRBV30; d_call: .; clone_size: once; cdr3_aa: CAWSPQGPANSPLHF; cdr3_nt: TGTGCCTGGAGTCCCCAGGGGCCGGCTAATTCACCCCTCCACTTT
j_call: TRBJ1-4; v_call: TRBV9; d_call: .; clone_size: few; cdr3_aa: CASSGDEGIEKLFF; cdr3_nt: TGTGCCAGCAGCGGGGACGAGGGAATTGAAAAACTGTTTTTT
j_call: TRBJ2-7; v_call: TRBV12-3/TRBV12-4; d_call: .; clone_size: few; cdr3_aa: CASSLVSVGPRWEQYF; cdr3_nt: TGTGCCAGCAGTTTGGTTAGCGTGGGGCCCCGGTGGGAGCAGTACTTC
j_call: TRBJ2-2; v_call: TRBV11-2; d_call: .; clone_size: few; cdr3_aa: CASSLDPWGGGELFF; cdr3_nt: TGTGCCAGCAGCTTAGATCCCTGGGGTGGAGGGGAGCTGTTTTTT
j_call: TRBJ2-1; v_call: TRBV11-2; d_call: .; clone_size: few; cdr3_aa: CASSSRGSYNEQFF; cdr3_nt: TGTGCCAGCAGCTCCAGGGGATCCTACAATGAGCAGTTCTTC
j_call: TRBJ2-1; v_call: TRBV18; d_call: .; clone_size: .; cdr3_aa: CASSPGRGVVDEQFF; cdr3_nt: TGTGCCAGCTCACCAGGTCGAGGTGTGGTTGATGAGCAGTTCTTC
j_call: TRBJ2-2; v_call: TRBV6-1; d_call: .; clone_size: .; cdr3_aa: CASIHDDRLNTGELFF; cdr3_nt: TGTGCCAGCATTCACGACGACAGGCTGAACACCGGGGAGCTGTTTTTT
j_call: TRBJ2-5; v_call: TRBV3-1; d_call: .; clone_size: .; cdr3_aa: CASSLRGSHQETQYF; cdr3_nt: TGTGCCAGCAGCCTCCGGGGGTCCCACCAAGAGACCCAGTACTTC
j_call: TRBJ1-6; v_call: TRBV20-1; d_call: .; clone_size: many; cdr3_aa: CSASRGYNSPLHF; cdr3_nt: TGCAGTGCCTCACGGGGTTATAATTCACCCCTCCACTTT
j_call: TRBJ2-3; v_call: TRBV5-1; d_call: TRBD2; clone_size: .; cdr3_aa: CASSDLAGPTDTQYF; cdr3_nt: TGCGCCAGCAGCGACCTAGCGGGACCCACAGATACGCAGTATTTT
j_call: TRBJ1-4; v_call: TRBV19; d_call: .; clone_size: many; cdr3_aa: CASSGTAATNEKLFF; cdr3_nt: TGTGCCAGTAGTGGGACGGCCGCAACTAATGAAAAACTGTTTTTT
j_call: TRBJ1-5; v_call: TRBV19; d_call: .; clone_size: .; cdr3_aa: CAAGPGQGSLTQPQHF; cdr3_nt: TGTGCCGCCGGCCCGGGGCAGGGGAGCCTAACTCAGCCCCAGCATTTT
j_call: TRBJ2-1; v_call: TRBV11-2; d_call: .; clone_size: .; cdr3_aa: CASSSRTARGEQFF; cdr3_nt: TGTGCCAGCAGCTCGCGCACGGCGAGGGGTGAGCAGTTCTTC
j_call: TRBJ1-1; v_call: TRBV5-1; d_call: .; clone_size: few; cdr3_aa: CASSSLRRDGDTEAFF; cdr3_nt: TGCGCCAGCAGCTCACTTCGACGGGACGGGGACACTGAAGCTTTCTTT
j_call: TRBJ2-1; v_call: TRBV30; d_call: .; clone_size: .; cdr3_aa: CAWSVGWGNEQFF; cdr3_nt: TGTGCCTGGAGTGTAGGGTGGGGGAATGAGCAGTTCTTC
j_call: TRBJ1-2; v_call: TRBV18; d_call: .; clone_size: few; cdr3_aa: CASSPYEGTYGYTF; cdr3_nt: TGTGCCAGCTCTCCCTATGAGGGGACCTATGGCTACACCTTC
j_call: TRBJ2-7; v_call: TRBV6-2/TRBV6-3; d_call: .; clone_size: .; cdr3_aa: CASSSSVDYEQYF; cdr3_nt: TGTGCCAGCAGTTCCTCGGTGGACTACGAGCAGTACTTC
j_call: TRBJ2-5; v_call: TRBV20-1; d_call: .; clone_size: .; cdr3_aa: CSARHPSRETQYF; cdr3_nt: TGCAGTGCTAGACATCCTAGCCGGGAGACCCAGTACTTC
j_call: TRBJ2-7; v_call: TRBV18; d_call: TRBD2; clone_size: .; cdr3_aa: CASSRRSGAAYEQYF; cdr3_nt: TGTGCCAGCTCACGCCGTAGCGGGGCAGCCTACGAGCAGTACTTC
j_call: TRBJ2-1; v_call: TRBV30; d_call: TRBD1; clone_size: .; cdr3_aa: CAWVGDRYNEQFF; cdr3_nt: TGTGCCTGGGTCGGGGACAGATATAATGAGCAGTTCTTC
j_call: TRBJ2-2; v_call: TRBV7-9; d_call: .; clone_size: .; cdr3_aa: CASSLGWTTLPNTGELFF; cdr3_nt: TGTGCCAGCAGCTTAGGTTGGACCACCCTTCCGAACACCGGGGAGCTGTTTTTT
j_call: TRBJ2-1; v_call: TRBV18; d_call: TRBD2; clone_size: many; cdr3_aa: CASSPLGLAGYNEQFF; cdr3_nt: TGTGCCAGCTCACCATTAGGACTAGCGGGATACAATGAGCAGTTCTTC
j_call: TRBJ2-2; v_call: TRBV29-1; d_call: .; clone_size: few; cdr3_aa: CSVVSQAATGELFF; cdr3_nt: TGCAGCGTTGTGTCCCAAGCTGCCACCGGGGAGCTGTTTTTT
j_call: TRBJ2-1; v_call: TRBV5-8; d_call: .; clone_size: many; cdr3_aa: CASSLARLIGHNEQFF; cdr3_nt: TGTGCCAGCAGCTTGGCACGGTTAATAGGGCACAATGAGCAGTTCTTC
j_call: TRBJ1-1; v_call: TRBV4-1; d_call: .; clone_size: .; cdr3_aa: CASSPNPVNTEAFF; cdr3_nt: TGCGCCAGCAGCCCCAATCCGGTGAACACTGAAGCTTTCTTT
j_call: TRBJ1-5; v_call: TRBV6-6; d_call: TRBD1; clone_size: few; cdr3_aa: CAGGQGNQPQHF; cdr3_nt: TGTGCCGGGGGACAGGGGAATCAGCCCCAGCATTTT
j_call: TRBJ2-2; v_call: TRBV7-2; d_call: TRBD2; clone_size: few; cdr3_aa: CASSLAGTRGTGELFF; cdr3_nt: TGTGCCAGCAGCTTAGCCGGGACTAGGGGAACCGGGGAGCTGTTTTTT
j_call: TRBJ1-2; v_call: TRBV5-1; d_call: .; clone_size: few; cdr3_aa: CASSLAHSPPGPRRVLYGYTF; cdr3_nt: TGCGCCAGCAGCTTGGCCCATTCTCCCCCGGGACCGAGGCGGGTCCTCTATGGCTACACCTTC
j_call: TRBJ2-2; v_call: TRBV7-7; d_call: .; clone_size: .; cdr3_aa: CASTGVGTGELFF; cdr3_nt: TGTGCCAGCACCGGAGTTGGCACCGGGGAGCTGTTTTTT
j_call: TRBJ2-7; v_call: TRBV5-5; d_call: .; clone_size: few; cdr3_aa: CASTALTATYEQYF; cdr3_nt: TGTGCCAGCACCGCGCTGACAGCCACCTACGAGCAGTACTTC
j_call: TRBJ1-2; v_call: TRBV5-1; d_call: .; clone_size: few; cdr3_aa: CASSGDGAYGYTF; cdr3_nt: TGCGCCAGCAGCGGGGACGGGGCCTATGGCTACACCTTC
j_call: TRBJ2-1; v_call: TRBV7-3; d_call: TRBD1; clone_size: few; cdr3_aa: CASSPDRDNEQFF; cdr3_nt: TGTGCCAGCAGTCCGGACAGGGACAATGAGCAGTTCTTC
j_call: TRBJ1-4; v_call: TRBV15; d_call: .; clone_size: .; cdr3_aa: CATSNDINEKLFF; cdr3_nt: TGTGCCACCAGCAACGACATAAATGAAAAACTGTTTTTT
j_call: TRBJ2-7; v_call: TRBV5-1; d_call: .; clone_size: few; cdr3_aa: CASSFGDGYYEQYF; cdr3_nt: TGCGCCAGCAGCTTTGGAGACGGATACTACGAGCAGTACTTC
j_call: TRBJ1-4; v_call: TRBV7-9; d_call: .; clone_size: few; cdr3_aa: CATDRRGEKLFF; cdr3_nt: TGTGCCACCGACAGGAGGGGGGAAAAACTGTTTTTT
j_call: TRBJ1-1; v_call: TRBV7-2; d_call: .; clone_size: few; cdr3_aa: CASSFRPATEAFF; cdr3_nt: TGTGCCAGCAGCTTCCGGCCCGCGACTGAAGCTTTCTTT